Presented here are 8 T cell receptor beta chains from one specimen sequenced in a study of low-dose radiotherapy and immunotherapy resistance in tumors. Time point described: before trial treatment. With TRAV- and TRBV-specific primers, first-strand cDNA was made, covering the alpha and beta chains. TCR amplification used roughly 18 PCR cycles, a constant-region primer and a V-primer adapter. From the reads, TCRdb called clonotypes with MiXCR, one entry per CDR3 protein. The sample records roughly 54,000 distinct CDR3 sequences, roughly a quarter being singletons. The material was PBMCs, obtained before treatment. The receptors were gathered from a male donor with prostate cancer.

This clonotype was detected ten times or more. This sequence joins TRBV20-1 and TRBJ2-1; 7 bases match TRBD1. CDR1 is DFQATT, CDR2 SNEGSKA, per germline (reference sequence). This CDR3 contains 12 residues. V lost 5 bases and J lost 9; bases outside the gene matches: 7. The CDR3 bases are TGCAGTGCTCCAAGACAGGGTAGTGAGCAGTTCTTC. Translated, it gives CSAPRQGSEQFF.

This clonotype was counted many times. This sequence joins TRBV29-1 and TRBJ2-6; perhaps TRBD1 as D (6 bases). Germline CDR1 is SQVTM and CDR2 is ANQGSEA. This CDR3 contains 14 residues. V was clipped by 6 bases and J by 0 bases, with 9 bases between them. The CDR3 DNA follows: TGCAGCGTGCAGGGGAGCTCTGGGGCCAACGTCCTGACTTTC. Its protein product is CSVQGSSGANVLTF.

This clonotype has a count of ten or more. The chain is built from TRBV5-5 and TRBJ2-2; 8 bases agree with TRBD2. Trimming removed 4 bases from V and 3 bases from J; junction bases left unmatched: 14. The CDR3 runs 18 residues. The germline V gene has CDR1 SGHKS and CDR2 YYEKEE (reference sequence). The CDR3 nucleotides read TGTGCCAGCAGCCCGACACCCGGGACTAGGACTTACACCGGGGAGCTGTTTTTT. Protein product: CASSPTPGTRTYTGELFF. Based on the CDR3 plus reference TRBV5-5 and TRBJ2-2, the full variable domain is DAGVTQSPTHLIKTRGQQVTLRCSPISGHKSVSWYQQVLGQGPQFIFQYYEKEERGRGNFPDRFSARQFPNYSSELNVNALLLGDSALYLCASSPTPGTRTYTGELFFGEGSRLTVL.

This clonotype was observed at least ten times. CDR3 sequence reads: CASSFSPYNEQFF. The CDR3 DNA sequence: TGTGCCAGCAGTTTTTCACCCTACAATGAGCAGTTCTTC. The gene calls are TRBV27 and TRBJ2-1; D is uncertain. This CDR3 is 13 amino acids long. The germline V gene encodes CDR1 MNHEY and CDR2 SMNVEV (reference sequence). Trimming removed 3 bases from V and 2 bases from J, with 5 bases in between.

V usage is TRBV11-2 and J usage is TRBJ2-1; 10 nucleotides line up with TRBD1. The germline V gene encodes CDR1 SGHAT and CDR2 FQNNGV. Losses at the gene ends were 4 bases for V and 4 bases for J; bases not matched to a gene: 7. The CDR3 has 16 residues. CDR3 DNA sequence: TGTGCCAGCAGCTCCGGACAGGGGGGGATTTACAATGAGCAGTTCTTC. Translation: CASSSGQGGIYNEQFF.

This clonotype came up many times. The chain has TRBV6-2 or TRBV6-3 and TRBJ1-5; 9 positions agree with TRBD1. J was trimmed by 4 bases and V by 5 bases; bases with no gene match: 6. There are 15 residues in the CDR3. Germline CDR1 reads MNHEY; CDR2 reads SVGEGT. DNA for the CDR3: TGTGCCAGCAGTCCCGGGACAGGGCCTAATCAGCCCCAGCATTTT. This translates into CASSPGTGPNQPQHF.

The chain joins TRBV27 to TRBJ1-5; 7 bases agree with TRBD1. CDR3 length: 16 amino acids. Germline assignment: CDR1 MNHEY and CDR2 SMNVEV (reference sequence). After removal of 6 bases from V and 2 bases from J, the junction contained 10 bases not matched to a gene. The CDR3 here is CASRYRGGGGNQPQHF. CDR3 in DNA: TGTGCCAGCAGGTACAGGGGTGGAGGGGGCAATCAGCCCCAGCATTTT.

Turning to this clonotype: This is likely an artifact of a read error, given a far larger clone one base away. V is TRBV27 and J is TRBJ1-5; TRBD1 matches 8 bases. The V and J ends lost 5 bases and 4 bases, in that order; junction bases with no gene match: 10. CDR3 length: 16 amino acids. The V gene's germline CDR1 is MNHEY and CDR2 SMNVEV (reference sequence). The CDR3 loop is CASSLLQGTGNQPQHF. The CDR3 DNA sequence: TGTGCCAGCAGTCTACTACAGGGGACAGGAAATCAGCCCCAGCATTTT.